This T cell receptor (beta chain) was identified in a study of siplizumab effects on memory and regulatory T cells. Study-level results: The alloreactive clones that mapped to unstimulated subsets made up only a minor fraction. Siplizumab cultures yielded proliferating Tregs whose suppressive function was not confirmed.

With respect to this clone: What it binds is unknown.

The CDR3 runs to 13 residues. Germline loops: CDR1 SQVTM, CDR2 ANQGSEA. V trimming: 8 bases; J trimming: 7 bases; junction bases outside the gene matches: 14. Generated by immunoSEQ multiplex PCR, the TCRdb table keeps only in-frame clones and is missing some. This repertoire shows about 69,000 clones, 88% found once; its top ten account for 1.5% to 2%. The clonotype originates from a human donor in good health. The rearrangement uses TRBV29-1 and TRBJ2-7, with 7 bases aligning to TRBD1. Material for sequencing was Tregs sorted from blood. The CDR3, as DNA: TGCAGCACATCCCGGGACAGAGTTGGGGAGCAGTACTTC. As protein: CSTSRDRVGEQYF.